This TCR beta chain was documented in a study of beta chain features in type 1 diabetes. Study-wide results and caveats: Among all four CD4+ subsets, Type 1 diabetes patients had TCRB CDR3s that were moderately but significantly shorter. A pattern of fewer insertions and more deletions at VDJ junctions was seen in type 1 diabetes patients.

Per the germline V gene, CDR1 is SGHAT and CDR2 is FQNNGV. There are 16 residues in the CDR3. Trimming took 0 bases from V and 8 from J, leaving 17 bases between them. This clone was seen only a few times. Its antigen is not known. On average, the one heparinised blood draw given by each donor was around 110 mL. The study reverse transcribed the entire isolated RNA, so it sequenced expressed TCRB transcripts. Roughly 3.5 million reads per sample on average were obtained from naive, central memory and regulatory T cell samples. Measured with immunoSEQ multiplex PCR; TCRdb has only the in-frame clones, and not every one. In the table there are hundreds of thousands of clones, about an eighth of which are singletons.

The sequence was obtained from a man aged 18 to 30 with type 1 diabetes. V is TRBV11-2 and J is TRBJ2-1, with D perhaps matching TRBD2 (5 bases). The specimen was naive CD4+ T cells from blood. The CDR3 nucleotides are TGTGCCAGCAGCTTAGATGGCGGCCCTGGAGGACATGAGCAGTTCTTC. This gives the protein CASSLDGGPGGHEQFF.